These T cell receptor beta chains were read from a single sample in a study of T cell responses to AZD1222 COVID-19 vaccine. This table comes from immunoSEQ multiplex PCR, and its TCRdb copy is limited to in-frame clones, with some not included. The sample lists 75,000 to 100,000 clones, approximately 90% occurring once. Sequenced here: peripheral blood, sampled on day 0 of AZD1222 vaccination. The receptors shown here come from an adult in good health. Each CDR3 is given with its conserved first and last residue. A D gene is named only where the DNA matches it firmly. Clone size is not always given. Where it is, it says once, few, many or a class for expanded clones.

cdr3_nt: TGTGCCAGTGGGGACAGGGGCTATGGCTACACCTTC
cdr3_aa: CASGDRGYGYTF
clone_size: NA
d_call: TRBD1
j_call: TRBJ1-2
v_call: TRBV2

cdr3_nt: TGTGCCAGCAGCGTCGCGACGGGGGGCTATGGCTACACCTTC
cdr3_aa: CASSVATGGYGYTF
clone_size: NA
d_call: NA
j_call: TRBJ1-2
v_call: TRBV9

cdr3_nt: TGTGCCAGCAGGGTGGCAGGCCCTCAGGAAGGCTACACCTTC
cdr3_aa: CASRVAGPQEGYTF
clone_size: NA
d_call: NA
j_call: TRBJ1-2
v_call: TRBV2

cdr3_nt: TGTGCCAGCAGCCAAGAGGACAGGGGCATAGGAGCTTTCTTT
cdr3_aa: CASSQEDRGIGAFF
clone_size: NA
d_call: TRBD1
j_call: TRBJ1-1
v_call: TRBV3-1/TRBV3-2

cdr3_nt: TGTGCCAGCAGCGCCGCTCTATATGGCTACACCTTC
cdr3_aa: CASSAALYGYTF
clone_size: NA
d_call: NA
j_call: TRBJ1-2
v_call: TRBV7-2

cdr3_nt: TGTGCCAGCAGCTTAGGCCGTCCGGGACAGGGATATCAGCCCCAGCATTTT
cdr3_aa: CASSLGRPGQGYQPQHF
clone_size: few
d_call: TRBD1
j_call: TRBJ1-5
v_call: TRBV11-2

cdr3_nt: TGCGCCAGCGGGACACCCAGCTCCTATAATTCACCCCTCCACTTT
cdr3_aa: CASGTPSSYNSPLHF
clone_size: NA
d_call: NA
j_call: TRBJ1-6
v_call: TRBV4-1

cdr3_nt: TGTGCCAGCAGTTCCCAATATCGAGATAATTCACCCCTCCACTTT
cdr3_aa: CASSSQYRDNSPLHF
clone_size: NA
d_call: NA
j_call: TRBJ1-6
v_call: TRBV28

cdr3_nt: TGTGCCAGCAGTTACGGGACTGCCCCCAGGACGTACGAGCAGTACTTC
cdr3_aa: CASSYGTAPRTYEQYF
clone_size: NA
d_call: NA
j_call: TRBJ2-7
v_call: TRBV6-2/TRBV6-3

cdr3_nt: TGTGCCAGCAGTGCGGGTAACACCGGGGAGCTGTTTTTT
cdr3_aa: CASSAGNTGELFF
clone_size: NA
d_call: NA
j_call: TRBJ2-2
v_call: TRBV6-4

cdr3_nt: TGTGCCAGCAGCTTAGTTAGCGGAAACACCGGGGAGCTGTTTTTT
cdr3_aa: CASSLVSGNTGELFF
clone_size: NA
d_call: NA
j_call: TRBJ2-2
v_call: TRBV7-9

cdr3_nt: TGTGCCAGCAGTACACAACAGGGAATTAATTCACCCCTCCACTTT
cdr3_aa: CASSTQQGINSPLHF
clone_size: NA
d_call: NA
j_call: TRBJ1-6
v_call: TRBV27

cdr3_nt: TGTGCCAGCAGCCAGTCGCCATTAGCGGGAGCCCACGAGCAGTACTTC
cdr3_aa: CASSQSPLAGAHEQYF
clone_size: NA
d_call: TRBD2
j_call: TRBJ2-7
v_call: TRBV3-1/TRBV3-2

cdr3_nt: TGTGCCAGCTCACCACAAGGGACTTCAAGCTCTGGGGCCAACGTCCTGACTTTC
cdr3_aa: CASSPQGTSSSGANVLTF
clone_size: NA
d_call: NA
j_call: TRBJ2-6
v_call: TRBV18

cdr3_nt: TGTGCCAGCCTCGGGCCTCCTGGGCGGGGAAACACCATATATTTT
cdr3_aa: CASLGPPGRGNTIYF
clone_size: NA
d_call: NA
j_call: TRBJ1-3
v_call: TRBV28

cdr3_nt: TGTGCCAGCAGCTTAGCCCGGGGTAGCAATCAGCCCCAGCATTTT
cdr3_aa: CASSLARGSNQPQHF
clone_size: NA
d_call: NA
j_call: TRBJ1-5
v_call: TRBV7-9

cdr3_nt: TGTGCCACCAGCAGAGATCCGGCGGGGATGAACACTGAAGCTTTCTTT
cdr3_aa: CATSRDPAGMNTEAFF
clone_size: NA
d_call: NA
j_call: TRBJ1-1
v_call: TRBV15

cdr3_nt: TGTGCCAGCAGCTTGAGGGCTAGCGGGAGCGACGAGCAGTACTTC
cdr3_aa: CASSLRASGSDEQYF
clone_size: NA
d_call: TRBD2
j_call: TRBJ2-7
v_call: TRBV5-4

cdr3_nt: TGTGCCAGCAGCACATCTGGGGTGGAGACCCAGTACTTC
cdr3_aa: CASSTSGVETQYF
clone_size: NA
d_call: NA
j_call: TRBJ2-5
v_call: TRBV7-3

cdr3_nt: TGTGCCAGCAGCCCACGCGGCCTCAGCACAGATACGCAGTATTTT
cdr3_aa: CASSPRGLSTDTQYF
clone_size: NA
d_call: NA
j_call: TRBJ2-3
v_call: TRBV7-2

cdr3_nt: TGCGCCAGCAGCCTGGGACAGTCGAACACCGGGGAGCTGTTTTTT
cdr3_aa: CASSLGQSNTGELFF
clone_size: NA
d_call: TRBD1
j_call: TRBJ2-2
v_call: TRBV5-1